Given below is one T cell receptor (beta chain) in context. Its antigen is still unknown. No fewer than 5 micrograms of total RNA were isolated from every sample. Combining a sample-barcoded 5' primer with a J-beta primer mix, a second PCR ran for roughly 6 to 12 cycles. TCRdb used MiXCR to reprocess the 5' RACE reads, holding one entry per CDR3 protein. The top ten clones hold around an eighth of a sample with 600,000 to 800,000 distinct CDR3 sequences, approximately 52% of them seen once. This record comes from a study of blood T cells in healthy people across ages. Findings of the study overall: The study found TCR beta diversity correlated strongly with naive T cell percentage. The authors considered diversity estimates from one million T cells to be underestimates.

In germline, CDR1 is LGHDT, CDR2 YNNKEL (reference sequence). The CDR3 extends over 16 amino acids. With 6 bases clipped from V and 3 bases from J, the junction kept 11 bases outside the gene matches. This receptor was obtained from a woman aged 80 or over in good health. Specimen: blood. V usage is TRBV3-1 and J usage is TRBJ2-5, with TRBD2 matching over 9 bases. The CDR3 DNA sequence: TGTGCCAGCAGTCCAAGACAGCGCGGGGGGGAAGAGACCCAGTACTTC. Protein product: CASSPRQRGGEETQYF.